This section outlines one TCR beta chain sequence together with its context. These data are taken from a study of T cells in localized non-small cell lung cancer. Data came from immunoSEQ multiplex PCR; TCRdb stores just in-frame clones and leaves some out. This sample yields roughly 14,000 clones, of which roughly four fifths are seen a single time; 4.1% belongs to the top ten. The sequence was obtained from a female donor older than 55 with stage I squamous cell lung carcinoma. The input for sequencing was peripheral blood, taken before any cancer treatment.

CDR3 coding DNA: TGTGCCAGCAGCCTACCGGGACAGGGGCTATACGAGCAGTACTTC. This translates into CASSLPGQGLYEQYF. V and J are TRBV5-4 and TRBJ2-7; 10 bases match TRBD1. The length of the CDR3 is 15 residues. V shed 4 bases and J 4 bases; nucleotides not matched to a gene: 8. Germline V gene data show CDR1 as SGHNT and CDR2 as YYREEE (reference sequence).